The 16 T cell receptor beta chains listed next were all sequenced from one sample in a study of T-cell memory formation after mild COVID-19. In TCRdb, the 5' RACE reads were re-called with MiXCR into one record per CDR3 protein. The data contain fewer than 250,000 distinct CDR3 sequences, 15% of them singletons. Sequencing was carried out using PBMCs or a T cell subset sorted from them (not recorded which). The source is an adult woman who had mild COVID-19 (a few samples of this study predate the infection). Cell type and time point are not known.

In this sample, this clonotype turned up once. The rearrangement joins TRBV29-1 to TRBJ2-7, with 9 bases fitting TRBD1. V shed 6 bases, J shed 1 base, and the junction held 4 bases outside the gene matches. There are 13 residues in the CDR3. The V gene's germline CDR1 is SQVTM and CDR2 ANQGSEA. The DNA for the CDR3 is TGCAGCGTCAGGACAGGGGCTTCCTACGAGCAGTACTTC. Amino acids: CSVRTGASYEQYF.

The chain carries TRBV14 and TRBJ2-6, with no clear D. Trimming cost V 2 bases and J 0 bases, with 5 bases left between them. The CDR3 is made up of 15 amino acids. The germline gives CDR1 SGHDN, CDR2 FVKESK. The CDR3 here is CASSQFYSGANVLTF. The CDR3 DNA sequence: TGTGCCAGCAGCCAATTTTACTCTGGGGCCAACGTCCTGACTTTC.

The chain has TRBV24-1 and TRBJ2-4, with 8 bases aligning to TRBD1. Germline V lookup: CDR1 KGHDR, CDR2 SFDVKD. With 3 bases clipped from V and 5 bases from J, the junction kept 5 bases outside the gene matches. This CDR3 comprises 15 residues. The CDR3 loop is CATSDRQGFENIQYF. CDR3 bases: TGTGCCACCAGTGATCGACAGGGGTTCGAAAACATTCAGTACTTC.

This clonotype turned up a few times. The rearrangement joins TRBV7-8 to TRBJ1-2, with a tentative D call TRBD1 (6 bases). The germline V gene encodes CDR1 SGHVS and CDR2 FQNEAQ. V dropped 5 bases and J dropped 5 bases, with 24 bases sitting between them. This CDR3 is 17 amino acids long. DNA for the CDR3: TGTGCCAGCAGCCCCGGTTTTTTGGGGGTAGGGGGTTATGGCTACACCTTC. Its protein is CASSPGFLGVGGYGYTF.

This clonotype was seen ten or more times. CDR3: CASSLAGTSGKEQYF. CDR3 bases: TGTGCCAGCAGCTTAGCCGGGACTAGCGGGAAGGAGCAGTACTTC. The chain recombines TRBV13 with TRBJ2-7; 13 bases map to TRBD2. Unmatched junction bases numbered 4, after V lost 1 base and J lost 7 bases. CDR1 and CDR2 (germline): PRHDT, FYEKMQ (reference sequence). This CDR3 region has 15 residues. Supplemented by reference TRBV13 and TRBJ2-7, the full variable domain reads AAGVIQSPRHLIKEKRETATLKCYPIPRHDTVYWYQQGPGQDPQFLISFYEKMQSDKGSIPDRFSAQQFSDYHSELNMSSLELGDSALYFCASSLAGTSGKEQYFGPGTRLTVT.

Many counts were recorded for this clonotype. Here the CDR3 DNA reads TGCAGTGCTAGTCGGGTGGGCAGGGCCCACACCGGGGAGCTGTTTTTT. Translated: CSASRVGRAHTGELFF. The V and J genes are TRBV20-1 and TRBJ2-2, with D tentatively TRBD1 (5 bases). Trimming cost V 3 bases and J 3 bases, with 17 bases left between them. This CDR3 contains 16 residues. The germline V gene has CDR1 DFQATT and CDR2 SNEGSKA (reference sequence).

V is TRBV18 and J is TRBJ1-2; no definite D call. V gave up 0 bases and J gave up 2 bases, with 7 bases separating them. In germline, CDR1 is KGHSH, CDR2 LQKENI. This CDR3 is 14 amino acids long. CDR3: CASSPPPGNYGYTF. CDR3 in DNA: TGTGCCAGCTCACCACCGCCGGGGAACTATGGCTACACCTTC.

This sequence joins TRBV5-1 and TRBJ2-3; D ambiguous. Trimming shortened V by 7 bases and J by 3 bases, and 15 bases separated the two germline ends. The CDR3 covers 14 residues. The V gene's germline CDR1 is SGHRS and CDR2 YFSETQ. This chain's CDR3 is CASAKEVATDTQYF. The CDR3 DNA reads as TGCGCCAGCGCTAAAGAGGTTGCGACAGATACGCAGTATTTT.

This clonotype occurred a few times. V usage is TRBV6-5 and J usage is TRBJ1-2, with D maybe TRBD1 (6 bases). Trimming removed 8 bases from V and 6 bases from J, with 13 bases in between. The germline gives CDR1 MNHEY, CDR2 SVGAGI. The CDR3 runs 12 residues. The CDR3 nucleotides are TGTGCCAGCGGAAACACAGGGAATGGCTACACCTTC. This encodes CASGNTGNGYTF.

This clonotype has a handful of counts. The chain carries TRBV6-1 and TRBJ2-3; D gene uncertain. V was shortened by 4 bases and J by 4 bases, with 6 bases between the two germline ends. The CDR3 extends over 12 amino acids. Per the germline V gene, CDR1 is MNHNS and CDR2 is SASEGT. The CDR3 nucleotides read TGTGCCAGCAGTGCTGAGGCAGATACGCAGTATTTT. Its translation is CASSAEADTQYF.

This clonotype was observed a few times. V and J are TRBV6-5 and TRBJ1-6; D is undetermined. The CDR3 sequence is 16 residues long. V lost 6 bases and J 0 bases, leaving 12 bases between the germline ends. From germline, CDR1 is MNHEY and CDR2 SVGAGI. The CDR3 bases are TGTGCCAGCAGACTCCAACCGAGCTCCTATAATTCACCCCTCCACTTT. Protein product: CASRLQPSSYNSPLHF.

V is TRBV5-6 and J is TRBJ2-1; 11 nucleotides line up with TRBD2. Germline CDR1 and CDR2: SGHDT and YYEEEE. The CDR3 runs 16 residues. V lost 4 bases, J lost 2 bases, and 5 bases stayed unmatched. The CDR3 here is CASSPGLAGPYNEQFF. The CDR3 DNA sequence: TGTGCCAGCAGCCCCGGACTAGCGGGCCCCTACAATGAGCAGTTCTTC.

This chain connects TRBV6-5 to TRBJ1-4; no definite D call. This CDR3 region has 11 residues. The germline V gene encodes CDR1 MNHEY and CDR2 SVGAGI. Trimming removed 2 bases at V and 8 bases at J, with 3 bases between. CDR3 nucleotides: TGTGCCAGCAGTTACCGGGAAAAACTGTTTTTT. It specifies CASSYREKLFF.

The rearrangement joins TRBV12-3 or TRBV12-4 to TRBJ1-6; the D gene is possibly TRBD1 (5 bases). Trimming removed 8 bases at V and 14 bases at J, with 19 bases between. The CDR3 length is 13 residues. CDR3 bases: TGTGCCAGCCGAAAACAGGCGGTTGGATCCCTCCACTTT. It translates to CASRKQAVGSLHF.

This clonotype showed up many times. The gene calls are TRBV5-6 and TRBJ2-1; 10 bases line up with TRBD1. The CDR3 is made up of 19 amino acids. Germline V gene data show CDR1 as SGHDT and CDR2 as YYEEEE. V was pared by 4 bases and J by 2 bases, with 15 bases of the junction left unmatched. Here the CDR3 DNA reads TGTGCCAGCAGCCTTCCCGGGACAGGGGCCCTAGTCACCTACAATGAGCAGTTCTTC. Translating gives CASSLPGTGALVTYNEQFF.

The rearrangement joins TRBV20-1 to TRBJ2-7; 7 positions agree with TRBD2. Germline loops: CDR1 DFQATT, CDR2 SNEGSKA (reference sequence). The CDR3 extends over 14 amino acids. V shed 0 bases and J 6 bases; nucleotides not matched to a gene: 8. CDR3 DNA: TGCAGTGCTAGAGATGGGGAGGGGAGGAGCGAGCAGTACTTC. Translating it yields CSARDGEGRSEQYF.